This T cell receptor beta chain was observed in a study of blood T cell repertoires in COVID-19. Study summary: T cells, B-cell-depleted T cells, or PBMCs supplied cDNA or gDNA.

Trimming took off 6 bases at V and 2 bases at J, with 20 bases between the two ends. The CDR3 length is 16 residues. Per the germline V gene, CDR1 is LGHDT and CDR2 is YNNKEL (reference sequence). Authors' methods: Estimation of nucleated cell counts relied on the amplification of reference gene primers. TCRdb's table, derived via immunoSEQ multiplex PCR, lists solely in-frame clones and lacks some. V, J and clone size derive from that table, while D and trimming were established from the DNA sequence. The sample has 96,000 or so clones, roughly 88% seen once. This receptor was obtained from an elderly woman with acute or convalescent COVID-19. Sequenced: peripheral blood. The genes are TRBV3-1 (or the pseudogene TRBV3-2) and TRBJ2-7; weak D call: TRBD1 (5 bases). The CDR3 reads CASRRGGQGITYEQYF. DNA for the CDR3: TGTGCCAGCAGACGAGGCGGCCAGGGTATAACCTACGAGCAGTACTTC.